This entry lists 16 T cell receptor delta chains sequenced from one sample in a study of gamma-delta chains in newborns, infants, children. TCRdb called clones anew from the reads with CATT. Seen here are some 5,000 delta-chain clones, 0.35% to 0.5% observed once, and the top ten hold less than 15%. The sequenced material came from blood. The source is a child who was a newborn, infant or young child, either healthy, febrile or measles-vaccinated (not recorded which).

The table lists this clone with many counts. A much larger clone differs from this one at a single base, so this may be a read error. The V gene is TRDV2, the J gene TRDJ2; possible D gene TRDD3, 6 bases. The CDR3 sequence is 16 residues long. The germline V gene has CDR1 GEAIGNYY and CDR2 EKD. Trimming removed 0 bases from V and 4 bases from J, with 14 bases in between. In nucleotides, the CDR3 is TGTGCCTGTGACACCGTAGGGATAGATTCGACAGCACAACTCTTCTTT. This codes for CACDTVGIDSTAQLFF.

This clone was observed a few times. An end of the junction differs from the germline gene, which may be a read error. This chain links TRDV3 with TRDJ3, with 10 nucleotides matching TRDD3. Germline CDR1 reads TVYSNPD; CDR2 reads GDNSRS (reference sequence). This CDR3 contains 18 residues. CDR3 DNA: TGTGCCTTTGGTACTGGGGGATTTTTCTCCTGGGACATCCGACAGATGTTTTTC. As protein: CAFGTGGFFSWDIRQMFF.

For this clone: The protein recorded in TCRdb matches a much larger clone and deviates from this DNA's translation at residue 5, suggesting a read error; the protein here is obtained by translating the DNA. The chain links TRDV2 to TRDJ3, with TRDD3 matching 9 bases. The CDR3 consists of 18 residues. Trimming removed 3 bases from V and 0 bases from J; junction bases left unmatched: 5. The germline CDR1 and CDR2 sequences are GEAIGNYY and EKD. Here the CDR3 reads CACDEVLGDSWDTRQMFF. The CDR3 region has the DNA TGTGCCTGTGACGAAGTACTGGGGGACTCCTGGGACACCCGACAGATGTTTTTC.

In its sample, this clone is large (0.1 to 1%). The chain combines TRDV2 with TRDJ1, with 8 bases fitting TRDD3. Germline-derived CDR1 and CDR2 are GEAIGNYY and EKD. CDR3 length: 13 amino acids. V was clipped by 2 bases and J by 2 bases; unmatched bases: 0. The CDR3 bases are TGTGCCTGTGACAACTGGGGGACCGATAAACTCATCTTT. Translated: CACDNWGTDKLIF.

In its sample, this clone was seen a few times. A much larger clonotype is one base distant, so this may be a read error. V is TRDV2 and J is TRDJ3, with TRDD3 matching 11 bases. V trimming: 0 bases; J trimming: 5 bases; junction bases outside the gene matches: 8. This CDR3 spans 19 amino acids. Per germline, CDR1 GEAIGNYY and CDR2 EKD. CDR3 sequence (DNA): TGTGCCTGTGACACCGGGTGGGGGATACGCGACCGGGACACCCGACAGATGTTTTTC. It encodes CACDTGWGIRDRDTRQMFF.

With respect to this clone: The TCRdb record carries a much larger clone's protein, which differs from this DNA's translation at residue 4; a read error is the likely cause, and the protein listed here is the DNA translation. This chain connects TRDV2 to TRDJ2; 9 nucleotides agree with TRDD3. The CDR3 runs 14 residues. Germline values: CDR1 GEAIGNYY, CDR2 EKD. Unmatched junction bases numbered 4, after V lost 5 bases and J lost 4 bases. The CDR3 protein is CACGKLGETAQLFF. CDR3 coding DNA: TGTGCCTGTGGCAAACTGGGGGAGACAGCACAACTCTTCTTT.

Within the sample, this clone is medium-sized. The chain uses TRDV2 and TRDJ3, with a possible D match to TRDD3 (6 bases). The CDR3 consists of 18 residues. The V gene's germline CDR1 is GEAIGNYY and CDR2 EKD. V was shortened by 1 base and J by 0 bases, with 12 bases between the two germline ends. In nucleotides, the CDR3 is TGTGCCTGTGACACTGGGGGGTTTTACTCCTGGGACACCCGACAGATGTTTTTC. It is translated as CACDTGGFYSWDTRQMFF.

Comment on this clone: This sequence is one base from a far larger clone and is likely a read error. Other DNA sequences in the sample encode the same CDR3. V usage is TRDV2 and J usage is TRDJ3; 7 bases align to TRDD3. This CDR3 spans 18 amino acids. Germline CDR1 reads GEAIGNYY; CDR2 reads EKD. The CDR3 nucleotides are TGTGCCTGCGACACCTGGGGGGGTCACTCCTGGGACACCCGACAGATGTTTTTC. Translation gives CACDTWGGHSWDTRQMFF.

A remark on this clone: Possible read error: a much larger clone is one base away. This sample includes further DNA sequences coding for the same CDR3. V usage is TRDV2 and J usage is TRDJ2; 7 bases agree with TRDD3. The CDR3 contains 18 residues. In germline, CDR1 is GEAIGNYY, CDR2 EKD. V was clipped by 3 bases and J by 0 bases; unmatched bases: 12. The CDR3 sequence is CACDPLGVMAPLTAQLFF. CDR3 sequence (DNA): TGTGCCTGTGACCCCCTGGGGGTCATGGCCCCTTTGACAGCACAACTCTTCTTT.

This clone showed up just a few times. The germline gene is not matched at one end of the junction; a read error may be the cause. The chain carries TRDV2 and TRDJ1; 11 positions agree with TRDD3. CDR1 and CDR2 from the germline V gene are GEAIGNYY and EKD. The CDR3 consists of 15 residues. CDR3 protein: CACDWGIRYTDKLTF. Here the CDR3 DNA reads TGTGCCTGTGACTGGGGGATACGGTACACCGATAAACTCACCTTT.

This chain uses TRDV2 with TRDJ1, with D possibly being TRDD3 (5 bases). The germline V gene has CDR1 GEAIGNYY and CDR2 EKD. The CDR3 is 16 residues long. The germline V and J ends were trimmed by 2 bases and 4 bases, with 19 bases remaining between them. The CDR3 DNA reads TGTGCCTGTGACATACTGGAGGGTAGATTGGGCGATAAACTCATCTTT. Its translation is CACDILEGRLGDKLIF.

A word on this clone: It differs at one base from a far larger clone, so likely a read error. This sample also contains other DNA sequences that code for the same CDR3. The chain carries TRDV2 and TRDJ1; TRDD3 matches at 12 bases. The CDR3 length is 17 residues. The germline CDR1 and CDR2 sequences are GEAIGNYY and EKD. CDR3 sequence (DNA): TGTGCCTGTGACACCGTAGGAACTGGGGGATACACCGATAAACTCATTTTT. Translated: CACDTVGTGGYTDKLIF.

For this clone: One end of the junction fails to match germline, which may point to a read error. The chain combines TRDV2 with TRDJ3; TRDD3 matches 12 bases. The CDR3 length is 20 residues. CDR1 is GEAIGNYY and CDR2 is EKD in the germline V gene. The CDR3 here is CACDNVLGDTSPWDTRQMFF. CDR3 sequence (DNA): TGTGCCTGTGACAACGTACTGGGGGATACCAGCCCCTGGGACACACGACAGATGTTTTTC.

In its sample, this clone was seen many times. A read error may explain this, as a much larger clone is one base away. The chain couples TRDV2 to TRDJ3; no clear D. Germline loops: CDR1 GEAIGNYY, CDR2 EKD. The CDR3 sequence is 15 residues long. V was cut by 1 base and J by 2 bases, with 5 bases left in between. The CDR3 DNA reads TGTGCCTGTGACACTGGCCCCTGGGACACCCGACAGATGTTTTTC. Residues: CACDTGPWDTRQMFF.

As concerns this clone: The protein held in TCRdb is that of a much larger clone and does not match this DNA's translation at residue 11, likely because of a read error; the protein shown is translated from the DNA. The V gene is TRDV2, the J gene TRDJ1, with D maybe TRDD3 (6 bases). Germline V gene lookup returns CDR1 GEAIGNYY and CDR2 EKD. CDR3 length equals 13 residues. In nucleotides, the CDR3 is TGTGCCTGTGACTGGGGGCCCACCGATAAACCCATCTTT. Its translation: CACDWGPTDKPIF.

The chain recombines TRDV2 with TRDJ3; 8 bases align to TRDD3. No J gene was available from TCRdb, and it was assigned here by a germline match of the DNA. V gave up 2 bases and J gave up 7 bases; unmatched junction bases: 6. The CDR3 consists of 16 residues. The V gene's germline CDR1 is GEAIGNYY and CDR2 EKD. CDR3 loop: CACDNTGGADTRQMFF. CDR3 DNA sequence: TGTGCCTGTGACAATACTGGGGGGGCCGACACCCGACAGATGTTTTTC.